These 25 T cell receptor beta chains were sequenced from one sample in a study of metastatic and nonmetastatic thyroid tumors. TCRdb called clones again from the PCR reads with MiXCR. This sample has about 33,000 clones; 15% to 20% occur once, and the top ten carry about an eighth. Thyroid surgery was performed in patients who had received no treatment beforehand. Sequencing used blood. These receptors were obtained from a male donor with papillary thyroid cancer or a benign thyroid nodule (not recorded which). Some clones in this sample may be carry-over from other donors' samples.

This clone was counted many times. The chain has TRBV19 and TRBJ1-1; no reliable D call. The CDR3 covers 16 residues. The germline CDR1 and CDR2 sequences are LNHDA and SQIVND (reference sequence). The ends were cut back, 5 bases at V and 1 base at J, with 17 bases in the middle. The CDR3 here is CASSETTPEGNTEAFF. CDR3 sequence (DNA): TGTGCCAGTAGTGAAACGACTCCCGAAGGGAACACTGAAGCTTTCTTT.

By its share, this clone is large. The CDR3 DNA follows: TGTGCCAGCAGTGAGTCTAGCGGGACGGGAGAGACCCAGTACTTC. Translated, it gives CASSESSGTGETQYF. J is TRBJ2-5 and V is TRBV6-4; 9 bases align to TRBD2. This CDR3 has 15 residues. V lost 3 bases to trimming and J lost 4 bases; unmatched junction nucleotides: 6. Germline assignment: CDR1 MRHNA and CDR2 SNTAGT.

This clone was detected a few times. The gene calls are TRBV12-5 and TRBJ1-5, with D perhaps TRBD1 (5 bases). Germline CDR1 LGHNT, CDR2 FRNRAP. The CDR3 covers 14 residues. V was clipped by 5 bases and J by 0 bases, with 8 bases between them. The CDR3 DNA sequence: TGTGCTAGTGGTCGGGACGGTAGCAATCAGCCCCAGCATTTT. Protein: CASGRDGSNQPQHF.

The rearrangement links TRBV28 to TRBJ1-2; D perhaps matches TRBD1 (6 bases). The CDR3 sequence is 15 residues long. The germline V and J ends were trimmed by 5 bases and 2 bases, with 15 bases remaining between them. Germline CDR1 and CDR2: MDHEN and SYDVKM. DNA for the CDR3: TGTGCCAGCAGTCCTTCAGGGGTACCGAACTATGGCTACACCTTC. Translating gives CASSPSGVPNYGYTF.

This clone has a count of ten or more. As DNA, the CDR3 is TGTGCCAGCAGTTCTTACACCCCAGATGACGATACGCAGTATTTT. Residues: CASSSYTPDDDTQYF. The V and J genes are TRBV6-1 and TRBJ2-3; D gene unclear. The CDR3 is 15 residues long. V gave up 5 bases and J gave up 6 bases, with 18 bases separating them. Germline V gene lookup returns CDR1 MNHNS and CDR2 SASEGT.

The CDR3 sequence is CASSLVLAEGDTQYF. CDR3 in DNA: TGCGCCAGCAGCTTGGTACTAGCGGAGGGGGATACGCAGTATTTT. J is TRBJ2-3 and V is TRBV5-1; TRBD2 matches at 8 bases. Trimming removed 0 bases from V and 6 bases from J; junction bases left unmatched: 6. This CDR3 is built from 15 residues. Germline assignment: CDR1 SGHRS and CDR2 YFSETQ.

There are many counts of this clone. V usage is TRBV7-9 and J usage is TRBJ2-7; a possible D gene is TRBD2 (6 bases). V lost 5 bases to trimming and J lost 3 bases, with 11 bases between them. The CDR3 sequence is 13 residues long. Germline loops: CDR1 SEHNR, CDR2 FQNEAQ (reference sequence). The CDR3 nucleotides read TGTGCCAGCAGCCCGGGACTGAGCTACGAGCAGTACTTC. It codes for CASSPGLSYEQYF. Supplemented by reference TRBV7-9 and TRBJ2-7, the full variable domain reads DTGVSQNPRHKITKRGQNVTFRCDPISEHNRLYWYRQTLGQGPEFLTYFQNEAQLEKSRLLSDRFSAERPKGSFSTLEIQRTEQGDSAMYLCASSPGLSYEQYFGPGTRLTVT.

The rearrangement joins TRBV3-1 to TRBJ2-2; 9 positions match TRBD2. Germline lookup yields CDR1 LGHDT and CDR2 YNNKEL (reference sequence). The CDR3 is 15 amino acids. V shed 4 bases, J shed 4 bases, and the junction held 4 bases outside the gene matches. The DNA for the CDR3 is TGTGCCAGCAGCCGCGGGGGGGGGCTCACCGGGGAGCTGTTTTTT. This encodes CASSRGGGLTGELFF.

This clone was seen many times. V is TRBV5-1 and J is TRBJ2-1; D is undetermined. The CDR3 spans 14 residues. Germline V CDR1 and CDR2: SGHRS, YFSETQ. V dropped 2 bases and J dropped 2 bases, with 8 bases sitting between them. CDR3 loop: CASSFRTTYNEQFF. The CDR3 nucleotides read TGCGCCAGCAGCTTCAGAACAACCTACAATGAGCAGTTCTTC.

With respect to this clone: A junction end diverges from the germline sequence, so it may reflect a read error. CDR3 in amino acids: CASLGQGARSQSQHF. DNA of the CDR3: TGTGCCAGCCTCGGGCAGGGGGCTCGAAGTCAGTCCCAGCATTTT. The chain has TRBV28 and TRBJ1-5, with TRBD1 identical over 8 bases. Germline V gene data show CDR1 as MDHEN and CDR2 as SYDVKM. The CDR3 is 15 residues long.

The chain has TRBV5-1 and TRBJ1-1; the D gene is possibly TRBD1 (5 bases). The CDR3 extends over 12 amino acids. The germline V gene has CDR1 SGHRS and CDR2 YFSETQ. V lost 6 bases to trimming and J lost 8 bases, with 14 bases between them. This CDR3 is CASIPTGGEAFF. In DNA form, the CDR3 reads TGCGCCAGCATCCCCACAGGTGGCGAAGCTTTCTTT.

The rearrangement links TRBV6-5 to TRBJ1-3; D unresolved. The length of the CDR3 is 15 residues. The V gene's germline CDR1 is MNHEY and CDR2 SVGAGI. Deletions cut 2 bases from V and 0 bases from J, with 8 bases between. For the CDR3, the DNA is TGTGCCAGCAGTTACCTAGGAAGCTCTGGAAACACCATATATTTT. Translation gives CASSYLGSSGNTIYF.

There are many counts of this clone. This chain joins TRBV5-8 and TRBJ2-3; a weak D match, TRBD1 (5 bases). V lost 2 bases and J 3 bases, leaving 13 bases between the germline ends. Germline lookup yields CDR1 SGHTS and CDR2 YDEGEE. The CDR3 runs 15 residues. The chain's CDR3 is CASSLKQARTDTQYF. CDR3 sequence (DNA): TGTGCCAGCAGCTTAAAACAGGCAAGGACAGATACGCAGTATTTT.

Concerning this clone: A junction boundary mismatches the germline segment, possibly from a read error. The chain combines TRBV11-3 with TRBJ2-5; D is possibly TRBD2 (7 bases). Germline loops: CDR1 SGHNT, CDR2 YENEEA. CDR3 length: 16 residues. The CDR3, as DNA: TGTGCCAGCATCTTAGGGGGGACTACCTCGCAAGATACCCAGTACTTC. Its protein is CASILGGTTSQDTQYF.

This clone was detected many times. V usage is TRBV4-2 and J usage is TRBJ2-7; TRBD2 aligns across 9 bases. Germline values: CDR1 LGHNA, CDR2 YNFKEQ. CDR3 length: 16 amino acids. V gave up 0 bases and J gave up 0 bases; unmatched junction bases: 3. The CDR3 region is CASSQEVSGGSYEQYF. The CDR3 nucleotides are TGTGCCAGCAGCCAAGAGGTTAGCGGGGGCTCCTACGAGCAGTACTTC.

The chain uses TRBV7-3 and TRBJ2-5; D possibly uses TRBD1 or TRBD2 (6 bases each). This CDR3 region has 14 residues. V lost 1 base to trimming and J lost 14 bases, with 20 bases between them. Germline loops: CDR1 SGHTA, CDR2 FQGTGA. CDR3 amino acids: CASSLRGERGTPYF. The CDR3 nucleotides read TGTGCCAGCAGCTTAAGGGGGGAAAGGGGGACCCCCTACTTC.

A word on this clone: A much larger clone is a single base away; this may be a read error. The genes are TRBV9 and TRBJ2-5; perhaps TRBD1 as D (8 bases). The CDR3 spans 14 residues. Germline lookup yields CDR1 SGDLS and CDR2 YYNGEE. The CDR3 spells CASSVLTGGETHYF. The CDR3 DNA is TGTGCCAGCAGCGTACTAACAGGGGGGGAGACCCATTACTTC.

This clone was detected only a few times. Mismatch with germline at one junction end may stem from a read error. This chain links TRBV28 with TRBJ1-5; TRBD1 is a possible D gene (6 bases). Germline lookup yields CDR1 MDHEN and CDR2 SYDVKM. This CDR3 is built from 13 residues. CDR3 loop: CASSRQADHPQHF. The DNA of the CDR3 is TGTGCCAGCAGTCGACAGGCGGATCATCCCCAGCATTTT.

This chain connects TRBV7-3 to TRBJ2-1, with 7 bases fitting TRBD2. The J segment lost 7 bases and the V segment lost 2 bases, leaving 5 bases of the junction unmatched. CDR1 and CDR2 from the germline V gene are SGHTA and FQGTGA. The CDR3 loop spans 14 amino acids. CDR3 region: CASSLWGGQNEQFF. CDR3 DNA: TGTGCCAGCAGCTTATGGGGAGGGCAAAATGAGCAGTTCTTC.

The count of this clone is one. The V and J genes are TRBV11-3 and TRBJ2-1; 9 positions match TRBD2. V lost 1 base, J lost 10 bases, and 5 bases stayed unmatched. CDR3 length: 14 residues. CDR1 and CDR2 from the germline V gene are SGHNT and YENEEA. CDR3 in amino acids: CASSLVSSGAEQFF. CDR3 DNA sequence: TGTGCCAGCAGCTTAGTTTCTAGCGGGGCAGAGCAGTTCTTC.

The chain employs TRBV19 and TRBJ1-1; D gene unclear. This CDR3 comprises 11 residues. Germline CDR1 and CDR2: LNHDA and SQIVND (reference sequence). The V end lost 7 bases, the J end lost 6 bases, and 9 bases lay between the germline ends. The CDR3 loop is CASMWRAEAFF. CDR3 DNA: TGTGCCAGTATGTGGAGGGCTGAAGCTTTCTTT.

This clone was observed at least ten times. V gene TRBV20-1 combines with J gene TRBJ2-7; maybe TRBD2 (7 bases). Germline lookup yields CDR1 DFQATT and CDR2 SNEGSKA (reference sequence). Trimming removed 2 bases from V and 5 bases from J, with 13 bases in between. The CDR3 is made up of 13 amino acids. The CDR3 loop is CSARLTGGHEQYF. As DNA, the CDR3 is TGCAGTGCTAGACTAACGGGGGGCCACGAGCAGTACTTC.

The chain is built from TRBV28 and TRBJ2-7; the D gene is possibly TRBD2 (6 bases). The CDR3 spans 13 residues. Germline loops: CDR1 MDHEN, CDR2 SYDVKM. Trimming shortened V by 11 bases and J by 6 bases, and 20 bases separated the two germline ends. CDR3 protein: CAARGDSGGEQYF. CDR3 coding DNA: TGTGCCGCGAGGGGAGACTCCGGGGGCGAGCAGTACTTC.

This clone has at least ten counts. The V call is TRBV19, the J call TRBJ2-6, with 12 bases fitting TRBD1. The ends lost 3 bases at V and 3 bases at J; junction bases unmatched: 3. Germline loops: CDR1 LNHDA, CDR2 SQIVND (reference sequence). The CDR3 length is 17 residues. CDR3 DNA: TGTGCCAGTAGTATGGGACAGGGGGCATATGGGGCCAACGTCCTGACTTTC. It translates to CASSMGQGAYGANVLTF.

This clone was seen a few times. The chain couples TRBV12-3 or TRBV12-4 to TRBJ1-2; no clear D. The CDR3 extends over 15 amino acids. Trimming took off 5 bases at V and 4 bases at J, with 17 bases between the two ends. The CDR3 sequence: CASSQRARRVYGYTF. CDR3 nucleotide sequence: TGTGCCAGCAGTCAACGGGCACGGCGGGTCTATGGCTACACCTTC.